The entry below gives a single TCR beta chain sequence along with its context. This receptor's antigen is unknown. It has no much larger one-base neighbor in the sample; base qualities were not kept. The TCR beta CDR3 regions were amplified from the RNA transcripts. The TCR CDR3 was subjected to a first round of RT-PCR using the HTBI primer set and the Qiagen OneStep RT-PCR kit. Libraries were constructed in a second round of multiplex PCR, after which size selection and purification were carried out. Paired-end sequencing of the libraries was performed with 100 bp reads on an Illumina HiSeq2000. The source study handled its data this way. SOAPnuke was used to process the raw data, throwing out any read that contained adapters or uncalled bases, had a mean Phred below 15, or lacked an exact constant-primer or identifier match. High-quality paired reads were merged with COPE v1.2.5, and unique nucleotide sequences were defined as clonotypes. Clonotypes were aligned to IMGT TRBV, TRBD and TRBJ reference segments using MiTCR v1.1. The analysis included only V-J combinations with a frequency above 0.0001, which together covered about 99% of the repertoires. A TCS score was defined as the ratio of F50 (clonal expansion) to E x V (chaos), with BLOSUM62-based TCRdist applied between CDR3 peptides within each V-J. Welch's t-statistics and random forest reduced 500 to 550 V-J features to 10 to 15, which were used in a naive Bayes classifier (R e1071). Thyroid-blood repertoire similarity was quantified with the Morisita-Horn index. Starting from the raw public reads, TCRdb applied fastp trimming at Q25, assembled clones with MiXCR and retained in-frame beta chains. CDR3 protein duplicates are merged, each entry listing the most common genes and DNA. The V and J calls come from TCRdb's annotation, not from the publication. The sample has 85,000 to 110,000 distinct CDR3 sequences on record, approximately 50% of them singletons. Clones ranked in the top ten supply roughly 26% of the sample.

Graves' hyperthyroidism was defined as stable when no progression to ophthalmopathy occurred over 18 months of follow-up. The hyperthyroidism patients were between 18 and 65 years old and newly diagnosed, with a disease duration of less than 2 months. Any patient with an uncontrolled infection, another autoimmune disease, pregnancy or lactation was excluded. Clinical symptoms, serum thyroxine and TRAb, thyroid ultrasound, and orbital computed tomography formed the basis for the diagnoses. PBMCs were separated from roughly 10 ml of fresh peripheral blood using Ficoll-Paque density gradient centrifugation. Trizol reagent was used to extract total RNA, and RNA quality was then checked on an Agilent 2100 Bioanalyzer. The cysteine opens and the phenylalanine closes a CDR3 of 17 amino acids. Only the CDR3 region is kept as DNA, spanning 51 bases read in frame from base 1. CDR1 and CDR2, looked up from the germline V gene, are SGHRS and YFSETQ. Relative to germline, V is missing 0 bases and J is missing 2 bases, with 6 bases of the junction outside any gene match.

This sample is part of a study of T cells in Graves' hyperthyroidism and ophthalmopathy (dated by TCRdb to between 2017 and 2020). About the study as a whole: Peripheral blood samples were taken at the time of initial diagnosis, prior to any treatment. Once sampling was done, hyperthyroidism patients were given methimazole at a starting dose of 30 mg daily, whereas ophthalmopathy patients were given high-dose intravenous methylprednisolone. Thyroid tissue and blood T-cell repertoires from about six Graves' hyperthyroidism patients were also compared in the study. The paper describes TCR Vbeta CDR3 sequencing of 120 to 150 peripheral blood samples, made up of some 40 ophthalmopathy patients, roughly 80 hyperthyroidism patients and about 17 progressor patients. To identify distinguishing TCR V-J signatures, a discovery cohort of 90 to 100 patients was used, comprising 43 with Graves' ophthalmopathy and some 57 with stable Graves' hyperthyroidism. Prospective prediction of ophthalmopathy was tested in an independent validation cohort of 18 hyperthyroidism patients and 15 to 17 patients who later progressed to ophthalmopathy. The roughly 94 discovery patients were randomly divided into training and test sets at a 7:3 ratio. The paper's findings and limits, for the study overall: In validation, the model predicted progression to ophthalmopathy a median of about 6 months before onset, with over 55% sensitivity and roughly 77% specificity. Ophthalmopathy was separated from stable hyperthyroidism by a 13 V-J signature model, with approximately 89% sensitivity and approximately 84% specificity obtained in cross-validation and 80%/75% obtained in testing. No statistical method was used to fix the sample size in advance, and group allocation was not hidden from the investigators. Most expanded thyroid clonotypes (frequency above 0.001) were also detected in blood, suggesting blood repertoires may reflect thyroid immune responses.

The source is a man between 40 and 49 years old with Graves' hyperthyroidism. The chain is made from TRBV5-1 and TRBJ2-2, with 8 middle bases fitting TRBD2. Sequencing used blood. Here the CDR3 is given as CASSLVPGGINTGELFF. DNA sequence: TGCGCCAGCAGCTTGGTACCGGGAGGGATTAACACCGGGGAGCTGTTTTTT.